This T cell receptor beta chain was identified in a study of beta chain features in type 1 diabetes. Study-level points and caveats: Patients with Type 1 diabetes showed moderately but significantly shorter TCRB CDR3s in all four CD4+ subsets. A potential influence of HLA type upon TCRB rearrangement remained unresolved herein.

On this clone: What it binds is not known.

This CDR3 is built from 15 residues. Germline-derived CDR1 and CDR2 are MGHDK and SYGVNS. With 6 bases clipped from V and 0 bases from J, the junction kept 3 bases outside the gene matches. The entirety of the isolated RNA underwent reverse transcription, so expressed TCRB transcripts were sequenced. Clones were read by immunoSEQ multiplex PCR, and TCRdb kept only the in-frame ones, dropping some. Of about 160,000 clones listed, approximately 9% were seen once; the top ten hold around 0.5%. The rearrangement links TRBV25-1 to TRBJ2-1; 9 bases are shared with TRBD2. This sequence was found in a woman between 18 and 29 years old with type 1 diabetes. Sequencing was carried out using central memory CD4+ T cells from blood. CDR3 DNA sequence: TGTGCCAGCAGAGATAGCGGGAGCTCCTACAATGAGCAGTTCTTC. This encodes CASRDSGSSYNEQFF.